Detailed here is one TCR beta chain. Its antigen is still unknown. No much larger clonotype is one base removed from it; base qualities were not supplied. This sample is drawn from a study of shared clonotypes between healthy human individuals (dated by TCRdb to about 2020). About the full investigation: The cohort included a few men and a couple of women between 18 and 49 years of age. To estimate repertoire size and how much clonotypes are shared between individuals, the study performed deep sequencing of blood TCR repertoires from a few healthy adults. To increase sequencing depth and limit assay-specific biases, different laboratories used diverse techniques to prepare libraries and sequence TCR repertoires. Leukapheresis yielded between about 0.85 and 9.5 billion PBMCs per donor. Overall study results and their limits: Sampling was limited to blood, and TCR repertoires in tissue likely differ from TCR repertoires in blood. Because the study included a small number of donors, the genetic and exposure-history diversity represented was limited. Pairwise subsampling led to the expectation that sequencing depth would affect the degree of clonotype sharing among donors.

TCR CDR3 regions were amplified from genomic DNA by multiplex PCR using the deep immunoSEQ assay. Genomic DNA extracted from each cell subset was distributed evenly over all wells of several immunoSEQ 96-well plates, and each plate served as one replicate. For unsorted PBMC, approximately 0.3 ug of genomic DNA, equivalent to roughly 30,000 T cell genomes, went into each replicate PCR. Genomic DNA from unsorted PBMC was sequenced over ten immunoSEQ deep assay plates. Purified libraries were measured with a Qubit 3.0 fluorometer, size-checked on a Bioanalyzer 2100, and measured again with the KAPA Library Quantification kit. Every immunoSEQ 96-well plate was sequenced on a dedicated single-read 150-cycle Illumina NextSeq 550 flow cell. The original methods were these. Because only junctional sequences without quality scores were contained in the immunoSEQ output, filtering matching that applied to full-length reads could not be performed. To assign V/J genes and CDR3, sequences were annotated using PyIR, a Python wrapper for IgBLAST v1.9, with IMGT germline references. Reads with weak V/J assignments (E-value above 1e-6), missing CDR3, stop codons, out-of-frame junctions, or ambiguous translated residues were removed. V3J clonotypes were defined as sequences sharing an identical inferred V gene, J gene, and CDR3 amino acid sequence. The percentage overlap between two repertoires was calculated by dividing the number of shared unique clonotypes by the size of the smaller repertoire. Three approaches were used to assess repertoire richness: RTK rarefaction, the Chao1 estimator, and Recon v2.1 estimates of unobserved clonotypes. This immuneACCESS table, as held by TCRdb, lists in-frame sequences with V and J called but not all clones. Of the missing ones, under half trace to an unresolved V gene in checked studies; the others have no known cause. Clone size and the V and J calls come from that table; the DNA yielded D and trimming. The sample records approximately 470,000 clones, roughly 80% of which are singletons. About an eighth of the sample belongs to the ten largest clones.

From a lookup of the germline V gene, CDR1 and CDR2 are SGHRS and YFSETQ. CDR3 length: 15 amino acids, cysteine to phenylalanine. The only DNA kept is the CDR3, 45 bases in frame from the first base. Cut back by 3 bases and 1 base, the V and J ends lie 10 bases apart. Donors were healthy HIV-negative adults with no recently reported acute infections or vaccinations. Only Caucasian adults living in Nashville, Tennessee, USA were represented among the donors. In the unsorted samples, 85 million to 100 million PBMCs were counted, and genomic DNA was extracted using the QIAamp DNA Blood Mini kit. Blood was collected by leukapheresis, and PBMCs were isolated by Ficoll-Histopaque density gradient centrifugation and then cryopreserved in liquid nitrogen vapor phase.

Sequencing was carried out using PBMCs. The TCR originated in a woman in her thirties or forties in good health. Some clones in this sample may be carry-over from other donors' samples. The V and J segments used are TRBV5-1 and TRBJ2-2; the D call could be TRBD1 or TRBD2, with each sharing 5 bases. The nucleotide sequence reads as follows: TGCGCCAGCAGCTCAAGGGACGGGAACACCGGGGAGCTGTTTTTT. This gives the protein CASSSRDGNTGELFF. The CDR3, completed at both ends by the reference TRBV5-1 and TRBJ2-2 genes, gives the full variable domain KAGVTQTPRYLIKTRGQQVTLSCSPISGHRSVSWYQQTPGQGLQFLFEYFSETQRNKGNFPGRFSGRQFSNSRSEMNVSTLELGDSALYLCASSSRDGNTGELFFGEGSRLTVL.